A single sample is the source of the 3 T cell receptor beta chains below, sequenced in a study of cytomegalovirus exposure and HLA in healthy donors. Assay: immunoSEQ multiplex PCR; the TCRdb copy retains only in-frame clones and omits some. The sample records 65,000 to 75,000 clones, almost 95% being singletons. The sequenced sample was PBMCs. The receptors stem from a man aged 18 to 35 in good health and CMV-seropositive.

The CDR3 protein is CSVERGRGYTF. In DNA, the CDR3 is TGCAGCGTTGAACGGGGTCGGGGCTACACCTTC. This sequence joins TRBV29-1 and TRBJ1-2; no reliable D call. The CDR3 runs to 11 residues. Trimming removed 2 bases from V and 8 bases from J, with 9 bases in between. Germline V CDR1 and CDR2: SQVTM, ANQGSEA. The whole variable domain, remainder taken from reference TRBV29-1 and TRBJ1-2, is SAVISQKPSRDICQRGTSLTIQCQVDSQVTMMFWYRQQPGQSLTLIATANQGSEATYESGFVIDKFPISRPNLTFSTLTVSNMSPEDSSIYLCSVERGRGYTFGSGTRLTVV.

The V call is TRBV29-1, the J call TRBJ2-1; 12 bases map to TRBD2. The length of the CDR3 is 14 residues. The germline V gene has CDR1 SQVTM and CDR2 ANQGSEA. The V gene end was trimmed by 7 bases and the J gene end by 9 bases; junction bases not matched to a gene: 10. The DNA of the CDR3 is TGCAGCGACTCATCGACTAGCGGGAGCCCTGAGCAGTTCTTC. It yields the protein CSDSSTSGSPEQFF.

The V call is TRBV6-4, the J call TRBJ2-3, with TRBD2 matching 7 bases. V lost 2 bases and J lost 8; bases outside the gene matches: 7. The CDR3 totals 14 residues. Germline loops: CDR1 MRHNA, CDR2 SNTAGT. CDR3 DNA: TGTGCCAGCAGTGACGACTCTGGGGGGGTTACGCAGTATTTT. This codes for CASSDDSGGVTQYF.